This T cell receptor beta chain is drawn from a study of beta chain features in type 1 diabetes. Isolated RNA was reverse transcribed in full, so expressed TCRB transcripts were sequenced. Produced via immunoSEQ multiplex PCR; TCRdb's table is partial and in-frame only. The sample has approximately 24,000 clones; roughly 45% are singletons. In the case of this clone: Its antigen remains unknown.

Deletions cut 0 bases from V and 10 bases from J, with 8 bases between. The length of the CDR3 is 12 residues. The germline gives CDR1 SGHDT, CDR2 YYEEEE. Study results and limitations: Type 1 diabetes patients showed a moderate but significant shortening of TCRB CDR3s in all four CD4+ subsets.

This clonotype was obtained from a man aged 25 to 40 with type 1 diabetes. The chain combines TRBV5-6 with TRBJ2-1; D perhaps matches TRBD1 (6 bases). Sequenced input: stem cell memory CD4+ T cells from blood. The CDR3 bases are TGTGCCAGCAGCTTGGTCAGGGGAGAGCAGTTCTTC. This sequence encodes CASSLVRGEQFF.